This T cell receptor (beta chain) is from a study of blood T cells in healthy people across ages. The donors, all healthy, were Caucasians living in Russia, aged about 6 to 90. Drawn from each donor were around 9.1 milliliters of peripheral blood. General study points: PBMCs were not sorted, which prevented a conclusive comparison of naive versus antigen-experienced cells. Per million T cells, TCR beta diversity dropped roughly linearly as age increased.

With a J-beta primer mix and a sample-barcoded 5' primer, a second PCR ran 7 to 11 cycles. MiXCR, applied by TCRdb to the 5' RACE reads, yields one record per CDR3 protein. Seen here are hundreds of thousands of distinct CDR3 sequences, approximately 49% observed once, and the top ten hold around a third. On this clonotype itself: The antigen is not known.

Sequences were obtained from blood. This clonotype originated in a woman aged 60 to 75 in good health.

The CDR3 DNA reads TGTGCCAGCAGCACTTCGGGACTACTCACAGATACGCAGTATTTT. Translated: CASSTSGLLTDTQYF. The chain couples TRBV9 to TRBJ2-3; 7 positions agree with TRBD2. V was clipped by 4 bases and J by 2 bases; unmatched bases: 7. The CDR3 length is 15 residues. The germline V gene encodes CDR1 SGDLS and CDR2 YYNGEE. The full variable domain, rest sourced from reference TRBV9 and TRBJ2-3, is DSGVTQTPKHLITATGQRVTLRCSPRSGDLSVYWYQQSLDQGLQFLIQYYNGEERAKGNILERFSAQQFPDLHSELNLSSLELGDSALYFCASSTSGLLTDTQYFGPGTRLTVL.